These T cell receptor beta chains were read from a single sample in a study of blood T cell repertoires in COVID-19. The protocol was immunoSEQ multiplex PCR, while the TCRdb copy is restricted to in-frame clones and leaves out a portion. The sample includes about 190,000 clones, approximately 78% of them seen just once. The sequenced sample consisted of peripheral blood. These receptors came from a woman of 80 years or more with active or convalescent COVID-19. CDR3s include the opening cysteine and the closing phenylalanine or tryptophan. D genes are given only for firm matches. Some rows mark clone size as missing; the rest say once, few, many or name a class of expanded clone.

-	13	TRBJ2-7	-	TRBV19	CASARDNSYEQYF	TGTGCCAGCGCGAGGGACAACTCCTACGAGCAGTACTTC
once	13	TRBJ1-2	-	TRBV12-3/TRBV12-4	CASSSDRRYGYTF	TGTGCCAGCAGTTCGGACAGAAGGTATGGCTACACCTTC
-	15	TRBJ1-1	-	TRBV18	CASSPSGRLGTEAFF	TGTGCCAGCTCACCTTCTGGCAGGTTGGGTACTGAAGCTTTCTTT
-	14	TRBJ1-2	-	TRBV5-4	CASSPLGGHYGYTF	TGTGCCAGCAGCCCACTAGGAGGGCACTATGGCTACACCTTC
-	12	TRBJ2-1	-	TRBV3-1/TRBV3-2	CASTPSGGSQFF	TGTGCCAGCACCCCGTCCGGGGGTTCGCAGTTCTTC
-	17	TRBJ2-2	TRBD2	TRBV9	CASSVVGTSVNTGELFF	TGTGCCAGCAGCGTAGTCGGGACTAGTGTGAACACCGGGGAGCTGTTTTTT
-	14	TRBJ1-2	-	TRBV5-6	CASSSWRQLYGYTF	TGTGCCAGCAGCTCTTGGCGGCAGCTCTATGGCTACACCTTC
-	14	TRBJ2-5	-	TRBV9	CASSVEGGAETQYF	TGTGCCAGCAGCGTAGAGGGCGGGGCAGAGACCCAGTACTTC
-	14	TRBJ2-5	TRBD1	TRBV2	CASSGTGGRETQYF	TGTGCCAGCAGTGGGACAGGGGGCCGGGAGACCCAGTACTTC
-	15	TRBJ1-1	TRBD1	TRBV28	CASSLLGQEGTEAFF	TGTGCCAGCAGTTTATTGGGACAGGAAGGCACTGAAGCTTTCTTT
-	14	TRBJ1-4	-	TRBV30	CAWSDRRAGEKLFF	TGTGCCTGGAGTGATCGCAGGGCCGGGGAAAAACTGTTTTTT
-	11	TRBJ1-1	-	TRBV10-3	CAIRRDTEAFF	TGTGCCATCAGGAGAGACACTGAAGCTTTCTTT
-	14	TRBJ2-5	-	TRBV19	CASSAHRDQETQYF	TGTGCCAGTAGTGCGCACAGGGACCAAGAGACCCAGTACTTC
-	18	TRBJ2-1	TRBD2	TRBV27	CASSLSFIAGGLYNEQFF	TGTGCCAGCAGTTTATCGTTTATAGCGGGGGGTCTCTACAATGAGCAGTTCTTC
-	15	TRBJ1-2	-	TRBV7-2	CASSLETGKAYGYTF	TGTGCCAGCAGCTTAGAAACAGGGAAGGCCTATGGCTACACCTTC
few	14	TRBJ2-1	TRBD2	TRBV7-8	CASSLPGGANEQFF	TGTGCCAGCAGCTTACCCGGGGGGGCCAATGAGCAGTTCTTC
-	14	TRBJ1-6	-	TRBV27	CASRMGGYNSPLHF	TGTGCCAGCCGGATGGGAGGCTATAATTCACCCCTCCACTTT
once	14	TRBJ1-3	-	TRBV6-2/TRBV6-3	CASSYGISGNTIYF	TGTGCCAGCAGTTATGGCATCTCTGGAAACACCATATATTTT
-	13	TRBJ2-7	-	TRBV27	CASSLFPPYEQYF	TGTGCCAGCAGTTTATTCCCTCCCTACGAGCAGTACTTC
-	14	TRBJ1-2	-	TRBV7-9	CASSLITGFYGYTF	TGTGCCAGCAGCTTGATTACAGGGTTCTATGGCTACACCTTC
-	13	TRBJ1-1	-	TRBV27	CASSLNQGTEAFF	TGTGCCAGCAGTTTAAACCAGGGCACTGAAGCTTTCTTT
-	13	TRBJ1-2	-	TRBV28	CASSYRDNTGYTF	TGTGCCAGCAGTTACCGGGACAATACCGGCTACACCTTC
-	18	TRBJ1-5	TRBD1	TRBV27	CASSPHGRPGQGYQPQHF	TGTGCCAGCAGTCCCCACGGACGCCCGGGACAGGGGTACCAGCCCCAGCATTTT
-	15	TRBJ1-2	TRBD1	TRBV28	CASSLSGRGRYGYTF	TGTGCCAGCAGTTTATCGGGCAGGGGGCGGTATGGCTACACCTTC
-	13	TRBJ1-2	-	TRBV27	CASSRGGNYGYTF	TGTGCCAGCAGCCGCGGCGGAAACTATGGCTACACCTTC
-	14	TRBJ1-1	-	TRBV29-1	CSVEPRGVNTEAFF	TGCAGCGTTGAACCTCGGGGGGTGAACACTGAAGCTTTCTTT
-	16	TRBJ1-1	-	TRBV4-2	CASSQDSTRGNTEAFF	TGTGCCAGCAGCCAAGATTCTACCAGGGGGAACACTGAAGCTTTCTTT
once	13	TRBJ1-4	TRBD1	TRBV6-5	CASSYSGGGKLFF	TGTGCCAGCAGTTACTCAGGGGGCGGAAAACTGTTTTTT
-	18	TRBJ2-3	TRBD1	TRBV9	CASSAGTGSPTVADTQYF	TGTGCCAGCAGCGCCGGGACAGGGTCACCTACTGTCGCAGATACGCAGTATTTT
-	18	TRBJ1-3	TRBD1	TRBV18	CASSLTGQGASSGNTIYF	TGTGCCAGCTCACTTACGGGACAGGGGGCTTCTTCTGGAAACACCATATATTTT
few	14	TRBJ2-7	-	TRBV5-1	CASSLATGTYEQYF	TGCGCCAGCAGCTTGGCTACAGGGACCTACGAGCAGTACTTC
-	16	TRBJ2-3	-	TRBV7-8	CASSLAGGGVTDTQYF	TGTGCCAGCAGCTTAGCGGGGGGGGGCGTCACAGATACGCAGTATTTT
few	16	TRBJ2-2	-	TRBV21-1	CARSDRGPSRSGELFF	TGTGCCAGATCCGACAGGGGGCCCTCTAGGTCCGGGGAGCTGTTTTTT
-	16	TRBJ2-1	TRBD2	TRBV19	CASSIDFTSGRIEQFF	TGTGCCAGTAGTATCGATTTCACTAGCGGCCGTATCGAGCAGTTCTTC
-	16	TRBJ2-3	TRBD1	TRBV5-1	CASSMGQGAGTDTQYF	TGCGCCAGCAGCATGGGACAGGGGGCCGGGACAGATACGCAGTATTTT
-	14	TRBJ2-7	-	TRBV28	CASNSPSVFYEQYF	TGTGCCAGCAACTCTCCTTCCGTCTTCTACGAGCAGTACTTC
-	13	TRBJ2-7	TRBD2	TRBV3-1/TRBV3-2	CASTLAGYDEQYF	TGTGCCAGCACACTAGCGGGGTATGACGAGCAGTACTTC
-	17	TRBJ2-6	TRBD1	TRBV2	CASRPGQGVTGANVLTF	TGTGCCAGCAGACCGGGACAGGGGGTGACTGGGGCCAACGTCCTGACTTTC